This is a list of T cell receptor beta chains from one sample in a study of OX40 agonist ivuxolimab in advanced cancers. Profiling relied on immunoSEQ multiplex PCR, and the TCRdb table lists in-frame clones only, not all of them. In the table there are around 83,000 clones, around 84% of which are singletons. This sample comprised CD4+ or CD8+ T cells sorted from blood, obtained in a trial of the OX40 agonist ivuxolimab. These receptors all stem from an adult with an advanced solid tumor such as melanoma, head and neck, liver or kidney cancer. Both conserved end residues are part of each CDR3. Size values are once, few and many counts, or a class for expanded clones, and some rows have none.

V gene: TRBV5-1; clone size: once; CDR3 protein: CASSRTVGRDSPLHF
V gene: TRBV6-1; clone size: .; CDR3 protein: CASSDERGGLNEQFF
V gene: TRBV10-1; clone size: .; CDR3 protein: CAGSEETQYF
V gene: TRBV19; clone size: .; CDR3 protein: CASSIQGRETQYF
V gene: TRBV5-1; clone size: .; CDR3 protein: CASSGTSGTQQETQYF
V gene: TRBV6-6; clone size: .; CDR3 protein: CASSGLPPNYGYTF
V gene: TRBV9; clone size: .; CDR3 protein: CASSVSDGGYGYTF
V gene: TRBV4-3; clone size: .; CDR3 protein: CASSQGVGLAREAYEQYF
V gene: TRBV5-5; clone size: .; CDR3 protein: CASSLVPSSGNTIYF
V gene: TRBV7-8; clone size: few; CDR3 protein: CASSLVGTNPLAEQFF
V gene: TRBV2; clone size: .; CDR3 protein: CASSDQVYTEAFF
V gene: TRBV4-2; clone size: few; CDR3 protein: CASSHTYGYTF
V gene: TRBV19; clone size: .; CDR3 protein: CASSKGGASAYEQYF
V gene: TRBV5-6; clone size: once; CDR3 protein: CASSLGVGRGTEAFF
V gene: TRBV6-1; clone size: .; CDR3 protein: CASSVRDTLFEQYF
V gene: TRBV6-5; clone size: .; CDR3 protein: CASSYSGLMNTEAFF
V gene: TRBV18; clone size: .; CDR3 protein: CASSLTVGSQNGYTF
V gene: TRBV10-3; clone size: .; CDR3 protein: CATLSGGLSYNEQFF
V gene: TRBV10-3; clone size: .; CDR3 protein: CAISPIDGNTEAFF
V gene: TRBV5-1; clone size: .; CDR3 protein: CASRGGQAYEQYF
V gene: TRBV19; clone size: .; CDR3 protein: CASSIGASGDTDTQYF
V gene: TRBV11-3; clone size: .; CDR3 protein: CASSTRQGEDTEAFF
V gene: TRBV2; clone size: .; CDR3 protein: CASSEAVDRGSRNTEAFF
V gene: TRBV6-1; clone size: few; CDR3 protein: CASSARDPKETQYF
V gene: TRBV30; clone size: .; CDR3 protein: CAWNVQGTGELFF
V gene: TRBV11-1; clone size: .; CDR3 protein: CASSLTTSGATYEQYF
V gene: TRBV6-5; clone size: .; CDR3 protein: CASSYRFTSYNEQFF
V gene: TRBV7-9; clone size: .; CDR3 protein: CASSFGQGGFYEQYF
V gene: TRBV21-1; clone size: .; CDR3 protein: CATPYASGELFF
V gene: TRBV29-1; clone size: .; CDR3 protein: CSVEKFSGVEYF
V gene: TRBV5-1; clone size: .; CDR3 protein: CASSLLVGRDFGETQYF
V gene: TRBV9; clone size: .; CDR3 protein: CASSVELGTGGKNSPLHF
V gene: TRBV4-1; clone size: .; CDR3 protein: CASSQVWGTAGEQYF
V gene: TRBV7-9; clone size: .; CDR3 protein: CASSLGLAKNTDTQYF
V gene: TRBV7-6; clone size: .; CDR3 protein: CASSLASGSSYEQYF
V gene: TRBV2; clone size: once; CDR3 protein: CASSNTWANVLTF
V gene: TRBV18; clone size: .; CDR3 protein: CASSPPIPAKETQYF
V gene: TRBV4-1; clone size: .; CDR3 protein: CASSQELNRGYNEQFF
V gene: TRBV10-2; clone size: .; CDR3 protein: CASSDSGGTQYF
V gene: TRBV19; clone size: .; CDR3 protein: CASSPRGGTQYF
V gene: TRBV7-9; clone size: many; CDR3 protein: CASSSTGPQHF
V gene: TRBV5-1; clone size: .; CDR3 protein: CASSFRPQDTQYF
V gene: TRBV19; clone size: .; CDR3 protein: CASSTLGQAPGYTF
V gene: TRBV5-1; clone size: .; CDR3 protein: CASSFQQGAYNEQFF
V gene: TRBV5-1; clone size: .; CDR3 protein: CASWSASTDTQYF
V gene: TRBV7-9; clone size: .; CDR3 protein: CARSLVQGKLFF
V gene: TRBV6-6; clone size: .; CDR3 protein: CASRYQGSTEAFF
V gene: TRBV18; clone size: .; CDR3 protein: CASSPGSYEQYF
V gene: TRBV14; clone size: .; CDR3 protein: CASSPWGSSGNTIYF
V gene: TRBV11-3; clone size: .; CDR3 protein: CASSPKPLGTGELFF
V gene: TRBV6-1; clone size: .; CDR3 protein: CASTHPGTGYGYTF
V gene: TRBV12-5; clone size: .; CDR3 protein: CASGADGNQPQHF
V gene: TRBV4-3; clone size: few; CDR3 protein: CASSQESGKSNEQFF